These 19 T cell receptor beta chains share one sample of origin, sequenced in a study of shared clonotypes between healthy human individuals (dated by TCRdb to 2019 to 2021). CD8 naive samples consisted of CD45RO-negative cells that were positively selected for CCR7, yielding a CD45RA+CCR7+ population without TemRA cells. Library preparation used the immunoSEQ multiplex PCR assay. TCRdb provides this immuneACCESS table in a form limited to in-frame rearrangements. Some clones are lacking; in checked studies, under half of them reflect an unresolved V gene, and why the rest are absent is not known. A total of around 2.1 million clones appear in this sample, about 92% of them only once. Roughly 1.8% of the sample is taken by the ten largest. The material sequenced was naive CD8+ T cells from PBMCs. The cell subset or site label of this sample denotes: CD45RA+CCR7+. Every receptor here comes from a man aged 18 to 30 in good health. Some clones in this sample may be carry-over from other donors' samples.

This chain uses TRBV28 with TRBJ1-2, with D perhaps TRBD1 (5 bases). This CDR3 contains 15 residues. CDR1 and CDR2 from the germline V gene are MDHEN and SYDVKM. Trimming removed 5 bases from V and 2 bases from J, with 15 bases in between. CDR3 sequence: CASSEGTLTNYGYTF. Written as DNA, the CDR3 is TGTGCCAGCAGTGAGGGGACCTTGACGAACTATGGCTACACCTTC.

V gene TRBV19 combines with J gene TRBJ2-7; either TRBD1 or TRBD2 may supply D (6 bases each). CDR3 length: 18 amino acids. Per germline, CDR1 LNHDA and CDR2 SQIVND (reference sequence). The ends were cut back, 3 bases at V and 1 base at J, with 22 bases in the middle. The CDR3: CASSMYREVVPSSYEQYF. The CDR3 DNA is TGTGCCAGTAGTATGTACAGGGAGGTAGTCCCTTCGTCCTACGAGCAGTACTTC.

In the case of this clone: The same CDR3 arises from other DNA sequences in this sample as well. The chain has TRBV28 and TRBJ1-3, with D perhaps matching TRBD1 (6 bases). The CDR3 is made up of 14 amino acids. Trimming pared 5 bases from V and 1 base from J, leaving 9 bases between. Germline CDR1 is MDHEN and CDR2 is SYDVKM. The CDR3: CASSPRGSGNTIYF. CDR3 nucleotide sequence: TGTGCCAGCAGTCCCAGGGGTTCTGGAAACACCATATATTTT. The full variable domain, rest sourced from reference TRBV28 and TRBJ1-3, is DVKVTQSSRYLVKRTGEKVFLECVQDMDHENMFWYRQDPGLGLRLIYFSYDVKMKEKGDIPEGYSVSREKKERFSLILESASTNQTSMYLCASSPRGSGNTIYFGEGSWLTVV.

This rearrangement joins TRBV19 to TRBJ2-1; D gene unclear. Germline assignment: CDR1 LNHDA and CDR2 SQIVND (reference sequence). This CDR3 has 16 amino acids. V lost 2 bases and J 0 bases, leaving 11 bases between the germline ends. The CDR3 DNA sequence: TGTGCCAGTAGTATACACGCGTGGTCCTCCTACAATGAGCAGTTCTTC. Translating it yields CASSIHAWSSYNEQFF.

The genes are TRBV11-2 and TRBJ2-5; D remains ambiguous. The CDR3 extends over 15 amino acids. The V gene lost 0 bases and the J gene lost 1 base, with 9 bases spanning the gap. Germline V CDR1 and CDR2: SGHAT, FQNNGV. The CDR3 region is CASSLEFGSQETQYF. The CDR3 DNA reads as TGTGCCAGCAGCTTAGAATTTGGCAGCCAAGAGACCCAGTACTTC. Full variable domain (missing parts from reference TRBV11-2 and TRBJ2-5): EAGVAQSPRYKIIEKRQSVAFWCNPISGHATLYWYQQILGQGPKLLIQFQNNGVVDDSQLPKDRFSAERLKGVDSTLKIQPAKLEDSAVYLCASSLEFGSQETQYFGPGTRLLVL.

The chain is built from TRBV28 and TRBJ2-1, with TRBD2 matching 9 bases. Germline CDR1 reads MDHEN; CDR2 reads SYDVKM. The V and J ends lost 4 bases and 5 bases, in that order; junction bases with no gene match: 9. The CDR3 runs 16 residues. The CDR3 reads CASSSPPSGADNEQFF. The CDR3 region has the DNA TGTGCCAGCAGTTCCCCCCCTAGCGGGGCCGACAATGAGCAGTTCTTC.

This sequence joins TRBV7-9 and TRBJ2-1; no firm D call. The CDR3 sequence is 16 residues long. From germline, CDR1 is SEHNR and CDR2 FQNEAQ (reference sequence). Trimming took 5 bases from V and 0 from J, leaving 14 bases between them. The CDR3 bases are TGTGCCAGCAGCCCGAGGTCTTACTCCTCCTACAATGAGCAGTTCTTC. Protein sequence: CASSPRSYSSYNEQFF. The full variable domain, with the rest looked up from reference TRBV7-9 and TRBJ2-1, is DTGVSQNPRHKITKRGQNVTFRCDPISEHNRLYWYRQTLGQGPEFLTYFQNEAQLEKSRLLSDRFSAERPKGSFSTLEIQRTEQGDSAMYLCASSPRSYSSYNEQFFGPGTRLTVL.

CDR3 DNA: TGTGCCAGCAGTCGACCGAGGGAATATGGCTACACCTTC. Protein sequence: CASSRPREYGYTF. This chain links TRBV28 with TRBJ1-2; D is unresolved. Germline assignment: CDR1 MDHEN and CDR2 SYDVKM. The V and J ends lost 5 bases and 5 bases respectively, with 12 bases between them. This CDR3 spans 13 amino acids.

This rearrangement joins TRBV19 to TRBJ1-1; perhaps TRBD1 as D (5 bases). With 0 bases removed from V and 3 bases from J, the gap between germline ends came to 17 bases. This CDR3 has 17 amino acids. In germline, CDR1 is LNHDA, CDR2 SQIVND (reference sequence). The CDR3 reads CASSIEGRAGSHTEAFF. The CDR3 DNA reads TGTGCCAGTAGTATAGAGGGCAGGGCGGGATCACACACTGAAGCTTTCTTT.

This chain joins TRBV2 and TRBJ2-1; D might be TRBD2 (6 bases). The CDR3 extends over 16 amino acids. Trimming removed 2 bases from V and 12 bases from J, with 23 bases in between. CDR1 is SNHLY and CDR2 is FYNNEI in the germline V gene. CDR3: CASSEWVLDGGAGQFF. The CDR3 DNA sequence: TGTGCCAGCAGTGAATGGGTACTCGATGGGGGAGCGGGGCAGTTCTTC.

This clone was counted a single time. CDR3 residues: CASSVEIASDEQFF. In DNA form, the CDR3 reads TGTGCCAGCAGCGTAGAAATCGCCTCCGATGAGCAGTTCTTC. This chain connects TRBV9 to TRBJ2-1, with D uncertain. The CDR3 has 14 residues. V was trimmed by 0 bases and J by 8 bases, leaving 12 bases between them. The germline V gene has CDR1 SGDLS and CDR2 YYNGEE.

This chain uses TRBV28 with TRBJ1-5, with D unclear. There are 14 residues in the CDR3. CDR1 and CDR2 (germline): MDHEN, SYDVKM. Between the trimmed V and J ends, which lost 4 bases and 0 bases, there was a span of 7 bases. This chain's CDR3 is CASSYLISNQPQHF. The CDR3 DNA is TGTGCCAGCAGTTACCTGATTAGCAATCAGCCCCAGCATTTT.

The chain links TRBV7-6 to TRBJ2-5; TRBD1 agrees at 10 bases. With 4 bases clipped from V and 3 bases from J, the junction kept 5 bases outside the gene matches. The germline CDR1 and CDR2 sequences are SGHVS and FNYEAQ. The CDR3 is made up of 15 amino acids. In nucleotides, the CDR3 is TGTGCCAGCAGCTCCAGGACAGGGGGGAAAGAGACCCAGTACTTC. As protein: CASSSRTGGKETQYF.

The chain is built from TRBV11-3 and TRBJ2-1; no clear D. This CDR3 comprises 15 residues. Germline V gene data show CDR1 as SGHNT and CDR2 as YENEEA. V dropped 6 bases and J dropped 9 bases, with 21 bases sitting between them. The CDR3, as DNA: TGTGCCAGCAGTCCTAGGACCGCCTCCGCCGGTGAGCAGTTCTTC. Its translation: CASSPRTASAGEQFF.

Note on this clone: At the DNA level, this CDR3 is encoded by other sequences in the same sample as well. The genes are TRBV27 and TRBJ2-6, with D perhaps matching TRBD1 or TRBD2 (5 bases each). Germline CDR1 is MNHEY and CDR2 is SMNVEV (reference sequence). Trimming stripped 0 bases from V and 1 base from J, with 7 bases between. The CDR3 is 16 residues long. In DNA form, the CDR3 reads TGTGCCAGCAGTTTATCGAGGGGTTCTGGGGCCAACGTCCTGACTTTC. This gives the protein CASSLSRGSGANVLTF.

The chain is built from TRBV29-1 and TRBJ2-5; D is ambiguous. Trimming left V 5 bases short and J 2 bases short, with 12 bases between. This CDR3 contains 13 residues. Germline-derived CDR1 and CDR2 are SQVTM and ANQGSEA. The CDR3 is CSVIHNPQETQYF. CDR3 in DNA: TGCAGCGTTATCCACAACCCGCAAGAGACCCAGTACTTC. The full variable domain, with the rest looked up from reference TRBV29-1 and TRBJ2-5, is SAVISQKPSRDICQRGTSLTIQCQVDSQVTMMFWYRQQPGQSLTLIATANQGSEATYESGFVIDKFPISRPNLTFSTLTVSNMSPEDSSIYLCSVIHNPQETQYFGPGTRLLVL.

The rearrangement links TRBV7-8 to TRBJ2-3; 8 nucleotides line up with TRBD1. This CDR3 is 15 amino acids long. V shed 5 bases, J shed 5 bases, and the junction held 9 bases outside the gene matches. From germline, CDR1 is SGHVS and CDR2 FQNEAQ. The CDR3 region has the DNA TGTGCCAGCAGCCCCCAGCCCAGGGGGCAAGATACGCAGTATTTT. Protein: CASSPQPRGQDTQYF.

The V call is TRBV27, the J call TRBJ2-7; 9 nucleotides line up with TRBD1. CDR3 length: 16 amino acids. The ends lost 5 bases at V and 2 bases at J; junction bases unmatched: 10. Germline CDR1 MNHEY, CDR2 SMNVEV (reference sequence). Here the CDR3 reads CASSLLTGTGPYEQYF. The CDR3 region has the DNA TGTGCCAGCAGTCTTTTGACCGGGACAGGGCCCTACGAGCAGTACTTC.

In this sample, this clone turned up a few times. Other DNA sequences of this sample code for an identical CDR3. The J gene is TRBJ2-7, the V gene TRBV27; D may be TRBD2 (5 bases). This CDR3 contains 13 residues. Trimming cost V 2 bases and J 2 bases, with 7 bases left between them. CDR1 MNHEY and CDR2 SMNVEV come from the germline V gene (reference sequence). The chain's CDR3 is CASSLGSTYEQYF. In nucleotides, the CDR3 is TGTGCCAGCAGTTTAGGGAGTACCTACGAGCAGTACTTC.